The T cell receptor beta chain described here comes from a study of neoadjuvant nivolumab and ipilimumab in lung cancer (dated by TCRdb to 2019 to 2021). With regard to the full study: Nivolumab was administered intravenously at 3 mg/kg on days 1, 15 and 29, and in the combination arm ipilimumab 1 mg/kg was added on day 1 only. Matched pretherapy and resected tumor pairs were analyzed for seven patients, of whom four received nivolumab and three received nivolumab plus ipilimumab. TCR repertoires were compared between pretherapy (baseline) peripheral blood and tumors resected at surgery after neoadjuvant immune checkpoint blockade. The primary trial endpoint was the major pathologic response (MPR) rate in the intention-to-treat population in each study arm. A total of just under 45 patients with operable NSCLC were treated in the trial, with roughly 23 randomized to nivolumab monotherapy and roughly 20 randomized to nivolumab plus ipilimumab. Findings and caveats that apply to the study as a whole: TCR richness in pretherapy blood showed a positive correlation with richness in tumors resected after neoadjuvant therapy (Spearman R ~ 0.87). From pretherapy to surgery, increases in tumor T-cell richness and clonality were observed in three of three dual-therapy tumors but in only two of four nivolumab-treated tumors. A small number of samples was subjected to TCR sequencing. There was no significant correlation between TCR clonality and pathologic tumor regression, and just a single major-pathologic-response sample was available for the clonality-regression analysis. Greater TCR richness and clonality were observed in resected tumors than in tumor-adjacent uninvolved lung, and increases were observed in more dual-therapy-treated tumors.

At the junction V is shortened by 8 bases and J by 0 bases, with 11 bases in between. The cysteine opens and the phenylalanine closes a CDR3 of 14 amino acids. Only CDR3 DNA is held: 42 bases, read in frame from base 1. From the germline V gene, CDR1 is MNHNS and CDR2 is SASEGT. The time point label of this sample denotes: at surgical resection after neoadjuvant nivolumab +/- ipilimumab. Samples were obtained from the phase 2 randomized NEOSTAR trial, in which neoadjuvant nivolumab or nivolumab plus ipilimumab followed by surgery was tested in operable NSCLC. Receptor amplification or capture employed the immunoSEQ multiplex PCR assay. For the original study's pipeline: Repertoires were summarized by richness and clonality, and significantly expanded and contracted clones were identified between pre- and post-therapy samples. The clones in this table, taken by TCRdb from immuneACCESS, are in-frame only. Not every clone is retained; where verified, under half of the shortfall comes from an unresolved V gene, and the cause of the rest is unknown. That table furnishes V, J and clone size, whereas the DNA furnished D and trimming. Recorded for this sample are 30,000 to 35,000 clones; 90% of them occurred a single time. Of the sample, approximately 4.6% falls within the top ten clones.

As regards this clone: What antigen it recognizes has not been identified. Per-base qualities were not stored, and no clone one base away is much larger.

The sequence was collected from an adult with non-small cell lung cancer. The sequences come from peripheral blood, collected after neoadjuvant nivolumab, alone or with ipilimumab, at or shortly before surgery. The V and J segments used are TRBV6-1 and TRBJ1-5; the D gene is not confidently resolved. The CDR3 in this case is CASSGRYSNQPQHF. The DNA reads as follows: TGTGCCAGCTCCGGAAGATATAGCAATCAGCCCCAGCATTTT.